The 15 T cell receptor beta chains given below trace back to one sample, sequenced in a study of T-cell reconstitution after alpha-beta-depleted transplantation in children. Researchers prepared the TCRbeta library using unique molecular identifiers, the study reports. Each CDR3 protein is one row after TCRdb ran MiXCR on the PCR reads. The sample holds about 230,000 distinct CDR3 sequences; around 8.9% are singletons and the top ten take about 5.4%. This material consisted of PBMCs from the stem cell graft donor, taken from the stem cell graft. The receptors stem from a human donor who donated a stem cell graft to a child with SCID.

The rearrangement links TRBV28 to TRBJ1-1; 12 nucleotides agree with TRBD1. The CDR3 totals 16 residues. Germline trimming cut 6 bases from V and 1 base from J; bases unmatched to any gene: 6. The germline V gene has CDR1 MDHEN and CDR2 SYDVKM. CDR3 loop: CASRRDRGLGNTEAFF. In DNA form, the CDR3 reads TGTGCCAGCAGACGGGACAGGGGGCTTGGGAACACTGAAGCTTTCTTT.

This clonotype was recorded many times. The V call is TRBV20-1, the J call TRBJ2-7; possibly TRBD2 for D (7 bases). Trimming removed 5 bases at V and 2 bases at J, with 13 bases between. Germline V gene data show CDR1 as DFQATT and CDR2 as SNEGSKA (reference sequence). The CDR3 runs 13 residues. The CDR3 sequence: CSAGGRGPYEQYF. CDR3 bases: TGCAGTGCTGGGGGGCGGGGGCCCTACGAGCAGTACTTC.

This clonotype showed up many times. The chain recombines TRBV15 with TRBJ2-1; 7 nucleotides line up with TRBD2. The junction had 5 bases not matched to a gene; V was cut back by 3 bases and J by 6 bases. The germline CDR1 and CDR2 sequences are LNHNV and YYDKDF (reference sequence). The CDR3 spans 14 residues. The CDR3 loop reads CATSRFSGGNEQFF. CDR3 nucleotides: TGTGCCACCAGCAGGTTTTCGGGGGGCAATGAGCAGTTCTTC.

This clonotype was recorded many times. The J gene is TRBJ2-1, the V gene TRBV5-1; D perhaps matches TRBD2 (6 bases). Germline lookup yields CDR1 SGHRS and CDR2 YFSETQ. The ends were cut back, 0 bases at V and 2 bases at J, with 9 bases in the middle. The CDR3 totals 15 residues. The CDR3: CASSLAGGTYNEQFF. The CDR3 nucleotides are TGCGCCAGCAGCTTGGCTGGGGGGACCTACAATGAGCAGTTCTTC.

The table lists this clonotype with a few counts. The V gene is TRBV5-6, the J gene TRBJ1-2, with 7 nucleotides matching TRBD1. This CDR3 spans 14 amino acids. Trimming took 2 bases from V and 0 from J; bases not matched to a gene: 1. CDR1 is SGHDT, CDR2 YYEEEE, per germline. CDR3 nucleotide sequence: TGTGCCAGCAGCTTTGGGACAGCTAACTATGGCTACACCTTC. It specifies CASSFGTANYGYTF.

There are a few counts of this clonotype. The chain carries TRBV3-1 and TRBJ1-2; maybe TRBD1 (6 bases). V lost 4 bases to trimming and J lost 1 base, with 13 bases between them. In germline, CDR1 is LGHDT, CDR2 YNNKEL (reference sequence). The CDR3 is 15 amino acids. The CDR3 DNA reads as TGTGCCAGCAGCCGTTGGGACAATAGTAACTATGGCTACACCTTC. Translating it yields CASSRWDNSNYGYTF.

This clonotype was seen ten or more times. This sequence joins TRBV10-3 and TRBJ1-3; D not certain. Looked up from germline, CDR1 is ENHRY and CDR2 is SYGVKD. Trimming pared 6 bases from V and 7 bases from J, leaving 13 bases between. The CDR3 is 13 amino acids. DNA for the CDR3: TGTGCCATCAGCGTCGGAGGGAGGAACACCATATATTTT. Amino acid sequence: CAISVGGRNTIYF.

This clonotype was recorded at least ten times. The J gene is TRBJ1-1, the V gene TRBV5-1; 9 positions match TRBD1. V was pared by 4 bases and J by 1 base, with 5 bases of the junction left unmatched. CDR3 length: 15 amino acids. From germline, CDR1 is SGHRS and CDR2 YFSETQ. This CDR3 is CASSQQGAKNTEAFF. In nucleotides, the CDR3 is TGCGCCAGCAGCCAACAGGGGGCAAAGAACACTGAAGCTTTCTTT.

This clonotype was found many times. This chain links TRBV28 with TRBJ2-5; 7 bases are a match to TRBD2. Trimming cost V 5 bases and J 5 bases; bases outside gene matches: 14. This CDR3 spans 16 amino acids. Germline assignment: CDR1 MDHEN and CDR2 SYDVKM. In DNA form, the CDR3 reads TGTGCCAGCAGTCACAAGCGGGGTCCTGTTCTGGAGACCCAGTACTTC. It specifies CASSHKRGPVLETQYF.

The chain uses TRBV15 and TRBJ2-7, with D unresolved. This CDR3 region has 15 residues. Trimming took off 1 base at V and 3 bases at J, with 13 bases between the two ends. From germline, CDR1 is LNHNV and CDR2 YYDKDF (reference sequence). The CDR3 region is CATSRVTLGHYEQYF. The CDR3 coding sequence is TGTGCCACCAGCAGAGTGACGTTGGGCCACTACGAGCAGTACTTC.

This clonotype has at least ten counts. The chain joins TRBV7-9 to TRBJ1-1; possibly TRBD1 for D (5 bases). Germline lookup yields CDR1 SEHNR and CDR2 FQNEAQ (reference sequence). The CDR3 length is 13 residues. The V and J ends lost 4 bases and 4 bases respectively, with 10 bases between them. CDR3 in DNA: TGTGCCAGCAGCTCTCAGGGATCCACTGAAGCTTTCTTT. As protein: CASSSQGSTEAFF.

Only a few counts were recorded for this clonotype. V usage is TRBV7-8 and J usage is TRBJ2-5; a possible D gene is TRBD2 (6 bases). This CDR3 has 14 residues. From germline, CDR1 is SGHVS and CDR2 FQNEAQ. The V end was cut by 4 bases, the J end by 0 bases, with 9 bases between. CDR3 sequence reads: CASSSRGNQETQYF. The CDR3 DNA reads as TGTGCCAGCAGCTCACGGGGGAACCAAGAGACCCAGTACTTC.

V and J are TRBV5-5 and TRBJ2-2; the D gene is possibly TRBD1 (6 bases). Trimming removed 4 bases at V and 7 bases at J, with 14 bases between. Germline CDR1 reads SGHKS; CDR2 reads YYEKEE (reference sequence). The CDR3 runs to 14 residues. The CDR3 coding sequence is TGTGCCAGCAGCATACAGGGATTAAGCGGGGAGCTGTTTTTT. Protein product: CASSIQGLSGELFF. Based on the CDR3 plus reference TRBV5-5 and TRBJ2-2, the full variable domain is DAGVTQSPTHLIKTRGQQVTLRCSPISGHKSVSWYQQVLGQGPQFIFQYYEKEERGRGNFPDRFSARQFPNYSSELNVNALLLGDSALYLCASSIQGLSGELFFGEGSRLTVL.

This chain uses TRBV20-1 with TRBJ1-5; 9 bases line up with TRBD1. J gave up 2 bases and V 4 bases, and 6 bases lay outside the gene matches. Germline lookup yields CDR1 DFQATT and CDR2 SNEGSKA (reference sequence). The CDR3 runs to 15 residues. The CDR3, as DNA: TGCAGTGCTACACAGGGGGCTGGGGGCAATCAGCCCCAGCATTTT. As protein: CSATQGAGGNQPQHF.

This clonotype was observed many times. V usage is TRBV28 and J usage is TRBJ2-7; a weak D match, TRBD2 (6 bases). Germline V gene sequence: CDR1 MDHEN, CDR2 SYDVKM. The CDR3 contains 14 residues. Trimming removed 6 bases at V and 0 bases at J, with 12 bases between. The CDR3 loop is CASSPVGSSYEQYF. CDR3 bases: TGTGCCAGCAGCCCCGTCGGGAGCTCCTACGAGCAGTACTTC.